This is a list of T cell receptor beta chains from one sample in a study of immune evolution from preneoplasia to lung adenocarcinoma. Method: immunoSEQ multiplex PCR; TCRdb's copy keeps in-frame clones and lacks some. Here the sample spans a few thousand clones, more than 65% being singletons. Sequencing was carried out using FFPE invasive lung adenocarcinoma tissue. The receptors shown here come from a person between 35 and 65 years old with lung adenocarcinoma. Some clones in this sample may be carry-over from other donors' samples. Each CDR3 is given with its conserved first and last residue. Fields, in order: J gene, V gene, CDR3 protein.

>TRBJ1-2|TRBV18
CASSTQTGGDGYTF
>TRBJ2-7|TRBV5-4
CASSLDPVGTGGNEQYF
>TRBJ1-1|TRBV2
CASSLSKVQSTEAFF
>TRBJ1-2|TRBV30
CAAPRGGGYTF
>TRBJ2-1|TRBV29-1
CSGTGLAGAFDEQFF
>TRBJ2-1|TRBV19
CASSRSPPRSNEQFF
>TRBJ1-4|TRBV6-6
CASRATGAEKLFF
>TRBJ2-3|TRBV6-5
CASSYLGGITDTQYF
>TRBJ1-2|TRBV25-1
CASSATAARGYTF
>TRBJ1-5|TRBV27
CASGNQGGQPQHF
>TRBJ2-1|TRBV18
CASSPLRGGYNEQFF
>TRBJ1-2|TRBV5-5
CASSLDSHGYTF
>TRBJ1-2|TRBV6-5
CASSPVVTAGYTF
>TRBJ1-1|TRBV18
CASSLETGGEGTEAFF
>TRBJ1-5|TRBV19
CASSIAQGVYQPQHF
>TRBJ2-3|TRBV9
CASSVEATTDTQYF
>TRBJ1-2|TRBV28
CASSPPGTGGLLGDGYTF
>TRBJ1-5|TRBV9
CASSVSGGGGQPQHF
>TRBJ2-2|TRBV2
CASSPGQGATGELFF
>TRBJ2-6|TRBV5-5
CASSVSGANVLTF
>TRBJ2-7|TRBV7-2
CASSLVTGQGYEQYF
>TRBJ2-3|TRBV9
CASSVDNVADTQYF
>TRBJ2-3|TRBV6-5
CASKRLADTDTQYF
>TRBJ2-3|TRBV5-1
CASSLNSHTDTQYF
>TRBJ1-1|TRBV10-3
CAISEYRGTEAFF
>TRBJ2-7|TRBV5-4
CASSPAGDAYEKQYF
>TRBJ1-2|TRBV2
CASNQGGSYGYTF
>TRBJ2-2|TRBV7-8
CASATNLWTGELFF
>TRBJ2-7|TRBV10-1
CASSKDFNYEQYF
>TRBJ1-2|TRBV2
CASSGQGALGYTF
>TRBJ2-7|TRBV15
CATSRQDGTYEQYF
>TRBJ2-3|TRBV18
CASSPSKADTQYF
>TRBJ2-7|TRBV29-1
CSAGQGNYEQYF
>TRBJ2-7|TRBV9
CASSVGGTGYEQYF
>TRBJ2-7|TRBV28
CASSATPSYEQYF
>TRBJ2-6|TRBV9
CASSAGRFTSGANVLTF
>TRBJ2-1|TRBV6-5
CASSSVYNEQFF
>TRBJ1-2|TRBV7-6
CASSAGGSYGYTF
>TRBJ2-7|TRBV30
CAWSRGGYEQYF
>TRBJ2-2|TRBV5-1
CATRLAGGAGELFF
>TRBJ2-3|TRBV9
CASSFYGTGGPDTQYF
>TRBJ1-2|TRBV5-1
CASSLERDRSRGYTF
>TRBJ1-3|TRBV30
CAWNRGERNTIYF
>TRBJ1-1|TRBV27
CASRPGPLSNTEAFF
>TRBJ2-2|TRBV7-3
CASSPIAGLTEELFF
>TRBJ1-1|TRBV2
CASGHGTEAFF
>TRBJ1-2|TRBV19
CASSIDGRGSSSGYTF
>TRBJ2-3|TRBV7-3
CASSFGGTAADTQYF
>TRBJ2-1|TRBV6-1
CASSVRGFSYNEQFF
>TRBJ2-7|TRBV5-6
CASSPNGILAYEQYF
>TRBJ2-5|TRBV7-9
CASSLAGGSRETQYF
>TRBJ1-1|TRBV5-6
CASSLVGSNTEAFF